Following are 30 T cell receptor beta chains from one sample sequenced in a study of vaccination and CD4 T cells after COVID-19. No cognate antigen is known for these TCRs. Sample treatment: roughly ten-day PBMC culture with coronavirus spike peptide pools or control peptides (ViraFEST assay). Once obtained from cultured CD4+ T cells, the DNA was sequenced using the Oncomine TCR Beta short-read assay. Each CDR3 protein is one row after TCRdb ran MiXCR on the PCR reads. Here the sample spans 12,000 or so distinct CDR3 sequences, roughly three fifths being singletons. The sequenced material came from CD4+ T cells from blood, cultured in vitro. The receptors shown here come from a human donor who had recovered from COVID-19.

This clonotype appeared once. The chain combines TRBV6-2 or TRBV6-3 with TRBJ2-7; D tentatively fits TRBD1 or TRBD2 (5 bases each). Between the trimmed V and J ends, which lost 5 bases and 2 bases, there was a span of 13 bases. The CDR3 loop spans 14 amino acids. Per germline, CDR1 MNHEY and CDR2 SVGEGT. CDR3 in DNA: TGTGCCAGCAGTCCCGGGACCTTCCCCTACGAGCAGTACTTC. Protein product: CASSPGTFPYEQYF.

V is TRBV28 and J is TRBJ1-6; D may be TRBD1 (6 bases). The CDR3 consists of 13 residues. Between the trimmed V and J ends, which lost 6 bases and 13 bases, there was a span of 16 bases. CDR1 MDHEN and CDR2 SYDVKM come from the germline V gene. CDR3 DNA: TGTGCCAGCAGGGGGGCAAGAGTGACGCCCCTCCACTTT. Its translation: CASRGARVTPLHF.

V gene TRBV24-1 combines with J gene TRBJ2-3, with 15 bases that match TRBD2. This CDR3 contains 19 residues. J gave up 2 bases and V 4 bases, and 9 bases lay outside the gene matches. Germline V lookup: CDR1 KGHDR, CDR2 SFDVKD. DNA for the CDR3: TGTGCCACCAGTGAGTCCGGGACTAGCGGGAGGTTACTCACAGATACGCAGTATTTT. Protein sequence: CATSESGTSGRLLTDTQYF.

The CDR3 region has the DNA TGTGCCAGTAAAGGCCAGATAATGAACACTGAAGCTTTCTTT. It yields the protein CASKGQIMNTEAFF. The chain couples TRBV19 to TRBJ1-1; unclear D gene. V lost 7 bases, J lost 0 bases, and 12 bases lay in between. This CDR3 region has 14 residues. The germline CDR1 and CDR2 sequences are LNHDA and SQIVND (reference sequence).

The rearrangement joins TRBV2 to TRBJ1-5; TRBD1 agrees at 7 bases. This CDR3 region has 16 residues. Unmatched junction bases numbered 12, after V lost 7 bases and J lost 3 bases. Germline V gene sequence: CDR1 SNHLY, CDR2 FYNNEI. Here the CDR3 reads CASTLSRGQLNQPQHF. The CDR3 coding sequence is TGTGCCAGCACCCTCTCTCGGGGACAGCTCAATCAGCCCCAGCATTTT. Variable domain in full (rest from reference TRBV2 and TRBJ1-5): EPEVTQTPSHQVTQMGQEVILRCVPISNHLYFYWYRQILGQKVEFLVSFYNNEISEKSEIFDDQFSVERPDGSNFTLKIRSTKLEDSAMYFCASTLSRGQLNQPQHFGDGTRLSIL.

Only a few counts were recorded for this clonotype. The chain combines TRBV7-2 with TRBJ2-5; 8 positions agree with TRBD2. The length of the CDR3 is 15 residues. The trim removed 2 bases at V and 4 bases at J, leaving 6 bases unmatched. Germline CDR1 SGHTA, CDR2 FQGNSA. The CDR3 DNA sequence: TGTGCCAGCAGCTTAAGTTTTAGCGGGACAGAGACCCAGTACTTC. It encodes CASSLSFSGTETQYF.

This clonotype counts as medium-sized (0.01 to 0.1%). This CDR3 is CASSERETDTQYF. In DNA, the CDR3 is TGTGCCAGCAGTGAGCGGGAGACAGATACGCAGTATTTT. This rearrangement joins TRBV6-4 to TRBJ2-3, with TRBD2 identical over 7 bases. V lost 3 bases and J lost 3; bases outside the gene matches: 0. The CDR3 has 13 residues. CDR1 is MRHNA and CDR2 is SNTAGT in the germline V gene.

This clonotype was seen a handful of times. The rearrangement uses TRBV6-1 and TRBJ1-5, with a tentative D call TRBD1 (5 bases). The V and J ends lost 8 bases and 12 bases respectively, with 20 bases between them. The length of the CDR3 is 13 residues. Germline V gene sequence: CDR1 MNHNS, CDR2 SASEGT. The CDR3 nucleotides read TGTGCCAGCCTCCTGACGTTACAGGCGCGCCAGCATTTT. Protein sequence: CASLLTLQARQHF.

The sample holds a few counts of this clonotype. The chain employs TRBV19 and TRBJ2-3, with unresolved D. CDR3 size: 12 residues. Germline values: CDR1 LNHDA, CDR2 SQIVND (reference sequence). The V and J ends lost 0 bases and 8 bases respectively, with 6 bases between them. CDR3 nucleotide sequence: TGTGCCAGTAGTATAGATAAAGTTACGCAGTATTTT. This sequence encodes CASSIDKVTQYF. Using reference TRBV19 and TRBJ2-3 for the parts outside the CDR3, the full variable domain is DGGITQSPKYLFRKEGQNVTLSCEQNLNHDAMYWYRQDPGQGLRLIYYSQIVNDFQKGDIAEGYSVSREKKESFPLTVTSAQKNPTAFYLCASSIDKVTQYFGPGTRLTVL.

The chain carries TRBV27 and TRBJ2-5; TRBD1 agrees at 7 bases. The CDR3 has 17 residues. V was clipped by 3 bases and J by 5 bases; unmatched bases: 15. Germline-derived CDR1 and CDR2 are MNHEY and SMNVEV (reference sequence). The CDR3 loop is CASSLLGQRVGRETQYF. The CDR3 DNA reads TGTGCCAGCAGTTTGTTGGGACAGAGGGTCGGTAGGGAGACCCAGTACTTC.

This clonotype was detected a few times. V usage is TRBV20-1 and J usage is TRBJ1-6; the D gene is possibly TRBD1 (6 bases). Germline values: CDR1 DFQATT, CDR2 SNEGSKA (reference sequence). This CDR3 spans 17 amino acids. Trimming removed 3 bases at V and 0 bases at J, with 15 bases between. CDR3 coding DNA: TGCAGTGCTAGGGCAGGGGCGCTTAGCTCCTATAATTCACCCCTCCACTTT. Residues: CSARAGALSSYNSPLHF.

The J gene is TRBJ2-5, the V gene TRBV14; 11 bases align to TRBD2. The CDR3 extends over 19 amino acids. Looked up from germline, CDR1 is SGHDN and CDR2 is FVKESK. The ends lost 0 bases at V and 2 bases at J; junction bases unmatched: 11. The CDR3 DNA reads as TGTGCCAGCAGCCAAGATTCGACCTTGACTAGCGGGATTCAAGAGACCCAGTACTTC. The encoded protein is CASSQDSTLTSGIQETQYF. The full variable domain, completed using reference TRBV14 and TRBJ2-5, is EAGVTQFPSHSVIEKGQTVTLRCDPISGHDNLYWYRRVMGKEIKFLLHFVKESKQDESGMPNNRFLAERTGGTYSTLKVQPAELEDSGVYFCASSQDSTLTSGIQETQYFGPGTRLLVL.

The V gene is TRBV20-1, the J gene TRBJ1-3, with D possibly matching TRBD1 (5 bases). The CDR3 loop spans 12 amino acids. Germline-derived CDR1 and CDR2 are DFQATT and SNEGSKA (reference sequence). CDR3 nucleotides: TGCAGCGCCTCACCGGGGGGAACTACCATATATTTT. Its translation: CSASPGGTTIYF.

The chain is built from TRBV7-6 and TRBJ2-2; the match to TRBD2 covers 15 bases. Germline loops: CDR1 SGHVS, CDR2 FNYEAQ. Unmatched junction bases numbered 0, after V lost 4 bases and J lost 6 bases. This CDR3 comprises 15 residues. The CDR3 region is CASSWTSGRAGELFF. CDR3 nucleotide sequence: TGTGCCAGCAGCTGGACTAGCGGGAGGGCCGGGGAGCTGTTTTTT.

The genes are TRBV11-3 and TRBJ2-3, with 7 bases fitting TRBD1. This CDR3 is built from 15 residues. Germline assignment: CDR1 SGHNT and CDR2 YENEEA. Losses at the gene ends were 5 bases for V and 0 bases for J; bases not matched to a gene: 5. The CDR3 region is CASSKGTVSTDTQYF. CDR3 coding DNA: TGTGCCAGCAGCAAGGGGACAGTTAGCACAGATACGCAGTATTTT. Full variable domain (outside the CDR3, taken from reference TRBV11-3 and TRBJ2-3): EAGVVQSPRYKIIEKKQPVAFWCNPISGHNTLYWYLQNLGQGPELLIRYENEEAVDDSQLPKDRFSAERLKGVDSTLKIQPAELGDSAVYLCASSKGTVSTDTQYFGPGTRLTVL.

The chain recombines TRBV4-2 with TRBJ1-5; D is unclear. The germline V and J ends were trimmed by 0 bases and 4 bases, with 10 bases remaining between them. The germline CDR1 and CDR2 sequences are LGHNA and YNFKEQ. The CDR3 sequence is 15 residues long. The CDR3 nucleotides are TGTGCCAGCAGCCAAGAGTACAGCGTGAATCAGCCCCAGCATTTT. It codes for CASSQEYSVNQPQHF.

The chain is built from TRBV10-3 and TRBJ2-7, with D possibly TRBD1 on 6 matching bases. V was cut by 4 bases and J by 3 bases, with 13 bases left in between. CDR1 ENHRY and CDR2 SYGVKD come from the germline V gene. The CDR3 consists of 14 residues. The CDR3 coding sequence is TGTGCCATCAGTGGCAGGGGACCCATCTACGAGCAGTACTTC. This codes for CAISGRGPIYEQYF.

This rearrangement joins TRBV20-1 to TRBJ1-3; 10 positions match TRBD1. CDR1 and CDR2 from the germline V gene are DFQATT and SNEGSKA (reference sequence). J was trimmed by 3 bases and V by 6 bases; bases with no gene match: 5. The CDR3 contains 14 residues. CDR3 DNA: TGCAGTGCCATCGACAGGGGGCGTGGAAACACCATATATTTT. Residues: CSAIDRGRGNTIYF.

The chain combines TRBV5-6 with TRBJ1-5; D is uncertain. V shed 0 bases and J shed 4 bases, with 11 bases lying between them. Germline assignment: CDR1 SGHDT and CDR2 YYEEEE. This CDR3 has 15 residues. DNA for the CDR3: TGTGCCAGCAGCTTGGGCACAGAACCTAATCAGCCCCAGCATTTT. Translation: CASSLGTEPNQPQHF.

The rearrangement uses TRBV7-6 and TRBJ2-2; no reliable D call. V was clipped by 5 bases and J by 7 bases, with 14 bases between them. The V gene's germline CDR1 is SGHVS and CDR2 FNYEAQ. This CDR3 has 14 residues. CDR3 DNA: TGTGCCAGCAGCCGACGTTCGGATGGCGGGGAGCTGTTTTTT. Translated, it gives CASSRRSDGGELFF.

This clonotype has only a few counts. The rearrangement joins TRBV6-5 to TRBJ2-5; D possibly matches TRBD1 or TRBD2 (5 bases each). The CDR3 has 14 amino acids. Trimming took 2 bases from V and 4 from J, leaving 11 bases between them. Germline CDR1 and CDR2: MNHEY and SVGAGI. CDR3: CASSYRDGRETQYF. The CDR3 nucleotides read TGTGCCAGCAGTTACAGGGACGGGCGAGAGACCCAGTACTTC.

The chain recombines TRBV6-2 or TRBV6-3 with TRBJ2-2; TRBD2 aligns across 11 bases. With 7 bases clipped from V and 0 bases from J, the junction kept 7 bases outside the gene matches. Per germline, CDR1 MNHEY and CDR2 SVGEGT. The length of the CDR3 is 17 residues. The CDR3 region is CASKAGLAASNTGELFF. CDR3 nucleotides: TGTGCCAGCAAGGCGGGACTAGCGGCTTCGAACACCGGGGAGCTGTTTTTT.

The CDR3 DNA reads as TGCAGTGCTCCTCCGGGACAGGGGTACGGGAGGGCGAGCAATGAGCAGTTCTTC. Its protein product is CSAPPGQGYGRASNEQFF. This chain joins TRBV20-1 and TRBJ2-1, with 10 bases lining up with TRBD1. Germline assignment: CDR1 DFQATT and CDR2 SNEGSKA (reference sequence). Trimming cost V 5 bases and J 6 bases; bases outside gene matches: 19. This CDR3 spans 18 amino acids.

The chain has TRBV30 and TRBJ1-5; no firm D call. V lost 1 base, J lost 2 bases, and 12 bases lay in between. Germline CDR1 GTSNPN, CDR2 SVGIG (reference sequence). There are 15 residues in the CDR3. The CDR3 region is CAWSATGYGNQPQHF. The CDR3 DNA reads TGTGCCTGGAGTGCAACGGGGTACGGCAATCAGCCCCAGCATTTT.

The genes are TRBV7-3 and TRBJ1-1; maybe TRBD1 (5 bases). Germline CDR1 reads SGHTA; CDR2 reads FQGTGA. The CDR3 is 17 amino acids. Trimming pared 2 bases from V and 2 bases from J, leaving 18 bases between. The CDR3 DNA reads as TGTGCCAGCAGCTTAGGGGCAGGGCCGGGAATTAACACTGAAGCTTTCTTT. It translates to CASSLGAGPGINTEAFF.

This clonotype was detected a few times. This chain joins TRBV20-1 and TRBJ2-7; D gene ambiguous. The germline V and J ends were trimmed by 5 bases and 6 bases, with 20 bases remaining between them. Germline CDR1 DFQATT, CDR2 SNEGSKA (reference sequence). The CDR3 is 14 amino acids. DNA of the CDR3: TGCAGTGCTTCCGACATAAGAGACTGGGCCGAGCAGTACTTC. Its translation: CSASDIRDWAEQYF.

The sample holds a few counts of this clonotype. The genes are TRBV27 and TRBJ2-2, with D perhaps TRBD1 (6 bases). CDR1 and CDR2 from the germline V gene are MNHEY and SMNVEV (reference sequence). The CDR3 extends over 15 amino acids. Trimming shortened V by 2 bases and J by 1 base, and 8 bases separated the two germline ends. In nucleotides, the CDR3 is TGTGCCAGCAGTTTAAGGGGGAGGAACACCGGGGAGCTGTTTTTT. This sequence encodes CASSLRGRNTGELFF.

This clonotype has just a few counts. The genes are TRBV20-1 and TRBJ2-6; D unresolved. V was trimmed by 4 bases and J by 0 bases, leaving 4 bases between them. This CDR3 has 13 amino acids. Germline V gene lookup returns CDR1 DFQATT and CDR2 SNEGSKA (reference sequence). The CDR3 nucleotides read TGCAGTGCTACTAGCTCTGGGGCCAACGTCCTGACTTTC. This translates into CSATSSGANVLTF.

The chain is built from TRBV20-1 and TRBJ2-7; 10 bases are a match to TRBD2. The ends lost 3 bases at V and 3 bases at J; junction bases unmatched: 23. This CDR3 has 20 amino acids. Germline values: CDR1 DFQATT, CDR2 SNEGSKA (reference sequence). The CDR3 DNA reads TGCAGTGCTAGCAGTTCAGGATGGGGTAAGGGGACTAGCGTCTTCTACGAGCAGTACTTC. It yields the protein CSASSSGWGKGTSVFYEQYF.

This clonotype was seen more than once but under ten times. The rearrangement links TRBV7-3 to TRBJ1-5, with a possible D match to TRBD1 (5 bases). The germline V gene has CDR1 SGHTA and CDR2 FQGTGA. Trimming stripped 2 bases from V and 4 bases from J, with 15 bases between. This CDR3 has 16 residues. CDR3 nucleotides: TGTGCCAGCAGCTTACGGACCCTACAGGATAATCAGCCCCAGCATTTT. Protein sequence: CASSLRTLQDNQPQHF.